This TCR beta chain was captured by sequencing in a study of T cell repertoires in ileal Crohn's disease. Study-wide results and limits: Clonality above 26.8% at surgery always came with endoscopic recurrence.

A note on this clone: Its antigen is still unknown.

With 6 bases clipped from V and 2 bases from J, the junction kept 5 bases outside the gene matches. The CDR3 runs 15 residues. Germline-derived CDR1 and CDR2 are MNHNS and SASEGT. Profiling relied on immunoSEQ multiplex PCR, and the TCRdb table lists in-frame clones only, not all of them. The profile covers roughly 13,000 clones, with roughly 78% appearing a single time and less than 20% taken by the ten largest. The sequence was collected from an adult with Crohn's disease. Sequenced input: ileal tissue. The chain is built from TRBV6-1 and TRBJ2-2, with TRBD1 matching 8 bases. The CDR3 coding sequence is TGTGCCAGCAGCCTACAGGGGGATAACACCGGGGAGCTGTTTTTT. Amino acids: CASSLQGDNTGELFF.